This T cell receptor (beta chain) was sequenced for a study of shared clonotypes between healthy human individuals. Study-wide results and caveats: A reduction in generation probabilities was seen for non-shared clonotypes relative to those shared by all four donors.

As regards this clone: The target antigen is unknown.

This CDR3 comprises 14 residues. Trimming stripped 5 bases from V and 11 bases from J, with 21 bases between. Per germline, CDR1 LNHNV and CDR2 YYDKDF (reference sequence). Genomic DNA of every subset was divided equally among multiple immunoSEQ plates. Sequencing was performed with immunoSEQ multiplex PCR; in TCRdb, only in-frame clones are kept and a portion is missing. This table has about 110,000 clones, about 70% appearing once. Material for sequencing was memory CD8+ T cells sorted from blood. Documented subset: CD45RO+ cells pooled with CCR7-negative TemRA cells. V usage is TRBV15 and J usage is TRBJ2-5; D may be TRBD2 (5 bases). The origin of this receptor is a woman aged 25 to 39 in good health. The CDR3, as DNA: TGTGCCACCAGCGGGAGTCGTGACTTCGGGGAGCAGTACTTC. The encoded protein is CATSGSRDFGEQYF.